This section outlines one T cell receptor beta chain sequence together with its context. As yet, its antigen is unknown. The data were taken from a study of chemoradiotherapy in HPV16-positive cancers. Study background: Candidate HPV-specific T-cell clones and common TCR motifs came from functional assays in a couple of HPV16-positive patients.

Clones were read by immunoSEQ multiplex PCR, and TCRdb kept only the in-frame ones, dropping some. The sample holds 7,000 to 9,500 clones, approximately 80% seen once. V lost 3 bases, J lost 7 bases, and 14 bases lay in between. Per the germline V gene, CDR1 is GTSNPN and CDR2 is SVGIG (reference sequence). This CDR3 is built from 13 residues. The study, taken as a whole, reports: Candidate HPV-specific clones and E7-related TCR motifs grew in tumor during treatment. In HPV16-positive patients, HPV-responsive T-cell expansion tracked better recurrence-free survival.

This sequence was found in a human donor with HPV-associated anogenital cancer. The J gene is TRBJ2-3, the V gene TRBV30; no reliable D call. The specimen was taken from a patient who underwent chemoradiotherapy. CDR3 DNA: TGTGCCTGGAGAGAACCGGGTACTAATACGCAGTATTTT. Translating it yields CAWREPGTNTQYF.